This entry lists 2 T cell receptor beta chains sequenced from one sample in a study of cytomegalovirus exposure and HLA in healthy donors. 60 Vbeta and 13 Jbeta primers were used in PCR. Only in-frame clones appear in the TCRdb table, and some are missing; sequencing was by immunoSEQ multiplex PCR. The table has over 200,000 clones, about four fifths seen once; the top ten hold 4.5% to 6%. The specimen sequenced was PBMCs. Source of these receptors: a woman aged 40 to 50 in good health and CMV-seropositive.

V gene TRBV27 combines with J gene TRBJ2-1; D is unresolved. Germline V lookup: CDR1 MNHEY, CDR2 SMNVEV (reference sequence). The CDR3 loop spans 14 amino acids. The ends were cut back, 8 bases at V and 2 bases at J, with 13 bases in the middle. CDR3 region: CASRTRGTYNEQFF. The DNA of the CDR3 is TGTGCCAGCCGCACTCGCGGCACCTACAATGAGCAGTTCTTC.

V gene TRBV15 combines with J gene TRBJ2-3; the match to TRBD2 covers 14 bases. This CDR3 is built from 16 residues. J was trimmed by 8 bases and V by 3 bases; bases with no gene match: 7. Germline V gene sequence: CDR1 LNHNV, CDR2 YYDKDF (reference sequence). CDR3 residues: CATSSRRLAGGGTQYF. The CDR3 DNA sequence: TGTGCCACCAGCAGCCGTAGACTAGCGGGAGGGGGTACGCAGTATTTT.